This T cell receptor (beta chain) was recovered during a study of cytomegalovirus exposure and HLA in healthy donors. PCR used 60 Vbeta primers and 13 Jbeta primers. The data were produced by immunoSEQ multiplex PCR, yet TCRdb's version contains in-frame clones alone and is incomplete. This sample yields 150,000 to 180,000 clones, of which around 74% are seen a single time; approximately 3% belongs to the top ten. Trimming stripped 1 base from V and 2 bases from J, with 12 bases between. The CDR3 length is 14 residues. Germline assignment: CDR1 SQVTM and CDR2 ANQGSEA. A word on this clone: The antigen remains undetermined.

Study-level findings and limits: It was reported in a later analysis that an Asian-associated ancestry cluster showed fewer N-insertions than the approximately 700-donor mean.

Sequenced: PBMCs. V gene TRBV29-1 combines with J gene TRBJ2-7; D is perhaps TRBD1 (5 bases). The source is a man aged 18-30 years in good health and CMV-seronegative. CDR3 in DNA: TGCAGCGTTGAAGGCAGGGATTACCCCTACGAGCAGTACTTC. This gives the protein CSVEGRDYPYEQYF.